One and the same sample provided the 32 T cell receptor beta chains below, sequenced in a study of blood T cell repertoires in COVID-19. Here immunoSEQ multiplex PCR was the method, and the copy in TCRdb shows in-frame clones only, minus some. The table shows roughly 200,000 clones, with roughly 84% occurring only once. Sequenced sample: peripheral blood. Receptor source: a man in his fifties with active or convalescent COVID-19.

The chain combines TRBV2 with TRBJ2-2, with D possibly TRBD2 on 5 matching bases. Germline values: CDR1 SNHLY, CDR2 FYNNEI. This CDR3 has 16 residues. The ends were cut back, 3 bases at V and 1 base at J, with 12 bases in the middle. In DNA form, the CDR3 reads TGTGCCAGCAGTGAGGGCTTGGGGAGGAACACCGGGGAGCTGTTTTTT. Its translation: CASSEGLGRNTGELFF.

This rearrangement joins TRBV4-1 to TRBJ2-7, with 11 nucleotides matching TRBD1. The germline CDR1 and CDR2 sequences are MGHRA and YSYEKL. This CDR3 contains 16 residues. Trimming removed 4 bases from V and 6 bases from J; junction bases left unmatched: 11. CDR3 region: CASSRVGGQGVSEQYF. The CDR3 nucleotides are TGCGCCAGCAGCCGCGTAGGGGGACAGGGGGTATCCGAGCAGTACTTC.

The chain carries TRBV5-1 and TRBJ2-3, with 11 bases aligning to TRBD2. This CDR3 has 18 amino acids. The junction had 14 bases not matched to a gene; V was cut back by 5 bases and J by 3 bases. Germline V gene lookup returns CDR1 SGHRS and CDR2 YFSETQ. The CDR3 DNA reads as TGCGCCAGCAGACTCACTAGCGGGGGAAAACCCGGAACAGATACGCAGTATTTT. The encoded protein is CASRLTSGGKPGTDTQYF.

The gene calls are TRBV21-1 and TRBJ1-2. TRBV21-1 is a pseudogene. The CDR3 spans 17 residues. The CDR3 sequence is CASSKARLRSANYGYTF. The CDR3 nucleotides read TGTGCCAGCAGCAAAGCTAGATTGCGGAGTGCTAACTATGGCTACACCTTC.

The count of this clone is one. The J gene is TRBJ1-2, the V gene TRBV5-6; tentative D call: TRBD1 (5 bases). Per the germline V gene, CDR1 is SGHDT and CDR2 is YYEEEE. V was pared by 2 bases and J by 7 bases, with 15 bases between. The CDR3 runs to 14 residues. CDR3 residues: CASSFGRVVGGYTF. For the CDR3, the DNA is TGTGCCAGCAGCTTCGGCAGGGTAGTGGGTGGCTACACCTTC.

The chain uses TRBV7-9 and TRBJ2-5, with D possibly matching TRBD2 (6 bases). Germline CDR1 reads SEHNR; CDR2 reads FQNEAQ (reference sequence). Trimming shortened V by 5 bases and J by 5 bases, and 21 bases separated the two germline ends. This CDR3 comprises 16 residues. As DNA, the CDR3 is TGTGCCAGCAGCGCCCACTCCGGGACTGATGTGGAGACCCAGTACTTC. Its translation is CASSAHSGTDVETQYF.

The chain combines TRBV7-2 with TRBJ2-5; 7 bases are a match to TRBD1. The CDR3 spans 14 residues. V gave up 5 bases and J gave up 0 bases; unmatched junction bases: 3. CDR1 is SGHTA, CDR2 FQGNSA, per germline. The CDR3: CASSPTGDQETQYF. DNA for the CDR3: TGTGCCAGCAGCCCTACAGGGGACCAAGAGACCCAGTACTTC.

There are a few counts of this clone. The chain recombines TRBV5-1 with TRBJ1-2, with 10 bases that match TRBD1. The CDR3 has 13 residues. Germline V lookup: CDR1 SGHRS, CDR2 YFSETQ. V shed 3 bases and J 8 bases; nucleotides not matched to a gene: 4. CDR3 DNA: TGCGCCAGCAGCTGGGGGACAGGGGAAGGCTACACCTTC. This codes for CASSWGTGEGYTF.

This chain connects TRBV5-5 to TRBJ2-6; possibly TRBD2 for D (6 bases). CDR1 is SGHKS and CDR2 is YYEKEE in the germline V gene (reference sequence). The CDR3 sequence is 18 residues long. Trimming pared 4 bases from V and 1 base from J, leaving 18 bases between. The CDR3 DNA follows: TGTGCCAGCAGCCTCTCCGGGACTGACTATTCTGGGGCCAACGTCCTGACTTTC. It yields the protein CASSLSGTDYSGANVLTF.

The chain employs TRBV3-1 (or the pseudogene TRBV3-2) and TRBJ1-2; 7 bases agree with TRBD1. The CDR3 contains 16 residues. Germline CDR1 reads LGHDT; CDR2 reads YNNKEL (reference sequence). Trimming at V came to 0 bases and at J to 0 bases, leaving 4 bases not matched to a gene. For the CDR3, the DNA is TGTGCCAGCAGCCAAGATAAGGGACAGACTAACTATGGCTACACCTTC. This codes for CASSQDKGQTNYGYTF.

The rearrangement uses TRBV10-3 and TRBJ1-2; TRBD1 aligns across 11 bases. The V segment lost 2 bases and the J segment 6 bases; nucleotides outside the gene matches: 5. Germline CDR1 and CDR2: ENHRY and SYGVKD. This CDR3 spans 15 amino acids. CDR3: CAISEPDRGQDGYTF. The CDR3, as DNA: TGTGCCATCAGTGAGCCGGACAGGGGGCAGGATGGCTACACCTTC.

The count of this clone is one. The chain joins TRBV4-3 to TRBJ1-1, with D maybe TRBD1 (5 bases). From germline, CDR1 is LGHNA and CDR2 YSLEER. Between the trimmed V and J ends, which lost 1 base and 7 bases, there was a span of 16 bases. The length of the CDR3 is 15 residues. The CDR3 here is CASSQGQGGDNEAFF. In nucleotides, the CDR3 is TGCGCCAGCAGCCAAGGGCAGGGAGGGGATAATGAAGCTTTCTTT.

This clone was seen only once. V gene TRBV28 combines with J gene TRBJ2-7, with 7 bases aligning to TRBD1. CDR1 MDHEN and CDR2 SYDVKM come from the germline V gene. The V gene end was trimmed by 4 bases and the J gene end by 1 base; junction bases not matched to a gene: 10. The CDR3 length is 16 residues. The CDR3 DNA follows: TGTGCCAGCAGTTCCCACGACAGGGTGAATTCCTACGAGCAGTACTTC. Encoded protein: CASSSHDRVNSYEQYF.

J is TRBJ1-1 and V is TRBV3-1 (or the pseudogene TRBV3-2), with D uncertain. CDR3 size: 13 residues. Germline CDR1 and CDR2: LGHDT and YNNKEL (reference sequence). Between the trimmed V and J ends, which lost 1 base and 7 bases, there was a span of 10 bases. The DNA for the CDR3 is TGTGCCAGCAGCCAAGTGTCCGGGAGTGAAGCTTTCTTT. Protein: CASSQVSGSEAFF.

This chain links TRBV27 with TRBJ1-4; D uncertain. This CDR3 has 14 amino acids. Per germline, CDR1 MNHEY and CDR2 SMNVEV (reference sequence). The V gene lost 7 bases and the J gene lost 2 bases, with 11 bases spanning the gap. DNA for the CDR3: TGTGCCAGCATCTACAGATTTACTAATGAAAAACTGTTTTTT. It codes for CASIYRFTNEKLFF.

V and J are TRBV5-1 and TRBJ2-2; 9 bases line up with TRBD2. This CDR3 is built from 16 residues. The V gene end was trimmed by 0 bases and the J gene end by 3 bases; junction bases not matched to a gene: 3. In germline, CDR1 is SGHRS, CDR2 YFSETQ. The CDR3 DNA is TGCGCCAGCAGCTTGGTTCTAGCGGGGTACACCGGGGAGCTGTTTTTT. Residues: CASSLVLAGYTGELFF.

Remarks on this clone: Other nucleotide sequences in the sample specify the same CDR3. V is TRBV9 and J is TRBJ2-7, with D possibly matching TRBD2 (5 bases). Trimming stripped 0 bases from V and 1 base from J, with 5 bases between. This CDR3 region has 13 residues. Germline assignment: CDR1 SGDLS and CDR2 YYNGEE. CDR3 sequence reads: CASSVGGSYEQYF. In DNA form, the CDR3 reads TGTGCCAGCAGCGTAGGAGGGTCCTACGAGCAGTACTTC.

The genes are TRBV3-1 (or the pseudogene TRBV3-2) and TRBJ1-4, with D perhaps TRBD1 (5 bases). Germline CDR1 is LGHDT and CDR2 is YNNKEL (reference sequence). This CDR3 is built from 17 residues. V dropped 2 bases and J dropped 10 bases, with 23 bases sitting between them. In DNA form, the CDR3 reads TGTGCCAGCAGCCAAAGGGGACTAGGAAGTTATCATGGAAAACTGTTTTTT. Residues: CASSQRGLGSYHGKLFF.

The chain combines TRBV5-6 with TRBJ2-6, with a weak D call TRBD1 (5 bases). V was trimmed by 2 bases and J by 0 bases, leaving 12 bases between them. The CDR3 consists of 17 residues. The germline V gene has CDR1 SGHDT and CDR2 YYEEEE. The CDR3 coding sequence is TGTGCCAGCAGCTTAACAGGCATGTACTCTGGGGCCAACGTCCTGACTTTC. Residues: CASSLTGMYSGANVLTF.

This chain connects TRBV30 to TRBJ2-6; D perhaps matches TRBD2 (5 bases). CDR1 is GTSNPN and CDR2 is SVGIG in the germline V gene (reference sequence). The CDR3 has 11 amino acids. Deletions cut 3 bases from V and 12 bases from J, with 9 bases between. This CDR3 is CAWSAEGVLTF. In DNA form, the CDR3 reads TGTGCCTGGAGCGCAGAGGGCGTCCTGACTTTC.

V usage is TRBV18 and J usage is TRBJ1-3, with D hard to call. CDR1 KGHSH and CDR2 LQKENI come from the germline V gene. V lost 2 bases and J lost 9, with 11 bases in between. This CDR3 is built from 13 residues. The CDR3 nucleotides read TGTGCCAGCTCACCAGCGGCGGATAGCACCATATATTTT. The encoded protein is CASSPAADSTIYF.

Only one count was recorded for this clone. This chain links TRBV6-5 with TRBJ1-2; 9 positions match TRBD1. V lost 2 bases and J lost 4; bases outside the gene matches: 5. The germline V gene encodes CDR1 MNHEY and CDR2 SVGAGI. The CDR3 is made up of 15 amino acids. The CDR3 nucleotides are TGTGCCAGCAGTTACGACAGGGGGTTTGGCTATGGCTACACCTTC. Protein: CASSYDRGFGYGYTF.

The chain uses TRBV7-9 and TRBJ2-1, with D uncertain. Germline CDR1 reads SEHNR; CDR2 reads FQNEAQ (reference sequence). The V gene lost 10 bases and the J gene lost 0 bases, with 10 bases spanning the gap. This CDR3 region has 13 residues. Written as DNA, the CDR3 is TGTGCCACTCGACATAGCTCCTACAATGAGCAGTTCTTC. Its translation is CATRHSSYNEQFF.

The chain uses TRBV14 and TRBJ2-3; TRBD2 aligns across 9 bases. CDR3 length equals 17 residues. V was pared by 6 bases and J by 1 base, with 11 bases of the junction left unmatched. The germline V gene encodes CDR1 SGHDN and CDR2 FVKESK. The CDR3 protein is CASRISGQRGGTDTQYF. The CDR3 coding sequence is TGTGCCAGCAGAATATCGGGCCAGCGGGGGGGCACAGATACGCAGTATTTT.

The chain carries TRBV7-9 and TRBJ1-5; D is unclear. V lost 6 bases, J lost 6 bases, and 9 bases lay in between. There are 12 residues in the CDR3. In germline, CDR1 is SEHNR, CDR2 FQNEAQ (reference sequence). The CDR3 is CASSSGSQPQHF. In nucleotides, the CDR3 is TGTGCCAGCAGTTCGGGGAGTCAGCCCCAGCATTTT.

The chain recombines TRBV5-4 with TRBJ1-1; possible D gene TRBD1, 6 bases. Germline CDR1 reads SGHNT; CDR2 reads YYREEE (reference sequence). V lost 2 bases, J lost 4 bases, and 12 bases lay in between. This CDR3 is built from 14 residues. CDR3 protein: CASSFTGSSTEAFF. The CDR3 DNA reads TGTGCCAGCAGCTTTACAGGGTCGAGCACTGAAGCTTTCTTT.

The chain joins TRBV30 to TRBJ2-3; a possible D gene is TRBD2 (6 bases). Looked up from germline, CDR1 is GTSNPN and CDR2 is SVGIG (reference sequence). V lost 0 bases to trimming and J lost 7 bases, with 8 bases between them. This CDR3 has 12 amino acids. CDR3: CAWSVGGYTQYF. CDR3 bases: TGTGCCTGGAGTGTGGGAGGTTATACGCAGTATTTT.

The chain links TRBV3-1 (or the pseudogene TRBV3-2) to TRBJ2-3, with TRBD2 matching 9 bases. The CDR3 runs 16 residues. Germline CDR1 reads LGHDT; CDR2 reads YNNKEL (reference sequence). V shed 5 bases and J 5 bases; nucleotides not matched to a gene: 11. The CDR3 region has the DNA TGTGCCAGCAGCTCTTTAGCGGGGGTCTCCTTAGATACGCAGTATTTT. Residues: CASSSLAGVSLDTQYF.

This rearrangement joins TRBV5-4 to TRBJ2-3; a weak D match, TRBD1 (6 bases). Germline assignment: CDR1 SGHNT and CDR2 YYREEE (reference sequence). The CDR3 runs 15 residues. The V gene lost 2 bases and the J gene lost 2 bases, with 12 bases spanning the gap. Written as DNA, the CDR3 is TGTGCCAGCAGCTTTACACAGGGACCCACAGATACGCAGTATTTT. Translated, it gives CASSFTQGPTDTQYF. Complete variable domain (other parts from reference TRBV5-4 and TRBJ2-3): ETGVTQSPTHLIKTRGQQVTLRCSSQSGHNTVSWYQQALGQGPQFIFQYYREEENGRGNFPPRFSGLQFPNYSSELNVNALELDDSALYLCASSFTQGPTDTQYFGPGTRLTVL.

The J gene is TRBJ1-2, the V gene TRBV6-2 or TRBV6-3; TRBD1 aligns across 12 bases. The junction had 8 bases not matched to a gene; V was cut back by 5 bases and J by 7 bases. There are 15 residues in the CDR3. Germline V gives CDR1 MNHEY, CDR2 SVGEGT. This chain's CDR3 is CASSNRDRGLGGYTF. In DNA form, the CDR3 reads TGTGCCAGCAGTAACCGGGACAGGGGGCTCGGTGGCTACACCTTC.

This clone was seen only a few times. The chain employs TRBV21-1 and TRBJ1-6; TRBD1, the D gene given by the table, was not confirmed from the DNA. TRBV21-1 is an annotated pseudogene. The CDR3 consists of 17 residues. The CDR3 bases are TGTGCCAGCAGCAAATTAGGACAGGAGGCCTGTAATTCACCCCTCCACTTT. Its translation: CASSKLGQEACNSPLHF.

The chain recombines TRBV14 with TRBJ1-6, with D hard to call. Germline CDR1 SGHDN, CDR2 FVKESK. Trimming removed 1 base at V and 10 bases at J, with 5 bases between. The CDR3 is 12 amino acids. The CDR3 loop is CASSQGASPLHF. CDR3 sequence (DNA): TGTGCCAGCAGCCAAGGGGCCTCACCCCTCCACTTT.